This T cell receptor beta chain was retrieved from a study of beta chain features in type 1 diabetes. Study-level results: Any role of HLA type in TCRB rearrangement remained unresolved here. Junctions at VDJ sites from type 1 diabetes patients had fewer insertions and more deletions. In every one of the four CD4+ subsets, TCRB CDR3s were moderately but significantly shorter in Type 1 diabetes patients.

The V gene's germline CDR1 is WNHNN and CDR2 SYGVQD (reference sequence). Deletions cut 0 bases from V and 2 bases from J, with 7 bases between. The CDR3 runs 14 residues. Sorted CD4+ subsets: naive, central memory, regulatory, stem cell-like memory (CD45RO/CCR7/CD25/CD127/CD95/CD27 panel). As regards this clone: Its cognate antigen is unknown.

The sequenced template was cDNA made from the entire isolated RNA. TCRdb's table, derived via immunoSEQ multiplex PCR, lists solely in-frame clones and lacks some. This table has around 280,000 clones, 15% appearing once. This clonotype was obtained from a man between 18 and 35 years old with type 1 diabetes. This chain links TRBV10-1 with TRBJ2-5; TRBD2 might be the D (5 bases). The sample was naive CD4+ T cells from blood. The CDR3 DNA reads TGCGCCAGCAGTGAGTCGCCGGGGCAAGAGACCCAGTACTTC. Amino acids: CASSESPGQETQYF.